This TCR beta chain originates from a study of blood T cell repertoires in COVID-19. At the level of the study: Acute-phase and convalescent COVID-19 samples originated in the United States, Italy and Spain.

Participants spanned ages about 18 to 89 years and resided in roughly 26 US areas. Participant-given clinical history determined each cohort assignment. Per the germline V gene, CDR1 is GTSNPN and CDR2 is SVGIG (reference sequence). V shed 0 bases and J shed 5 bases, with 8 bases lying between them. This CDR3 is built from 13 residues. Authors' methods: Nucleated cell counts were estimated from reference gene primer amplification. Data came from immunoSEQ multiplex PCR; TCRdb stores just in-frame clones and leaves some out. V, J and clone size were drawn from that table, and D and trimming were deduced from the DNA. The table includes approximately 230,000 clones, 80% to 90% detected once.

The sequence came from a man aged 35 to 55 who had recovered from COVID-19. Sequencing input: PBMCs or T cells enriched from blood (not recorded which). The chain carries TRBV30 and TRBJ1-5; D call uncertain. The CDR3 sequence: CAWSVLQDQPQHF. In DNA, the CDR3 is TGTGCCTGGAGTGTACTGCAAGATCAGCCCCAGCATTTT. The whole variable domain, filled in from reference TRBV30 and TRBJ1-5, reads SQTIHQWPATLVQPVGSPLSLECTVEGTSNPNLYWYRQAAGRGLQLLFYSVGIGQISSEVPQNLSASRPQDRQFILSSKKLLLSDSGFYLCAWSVLQDQPQHFGDGTRLSIL.